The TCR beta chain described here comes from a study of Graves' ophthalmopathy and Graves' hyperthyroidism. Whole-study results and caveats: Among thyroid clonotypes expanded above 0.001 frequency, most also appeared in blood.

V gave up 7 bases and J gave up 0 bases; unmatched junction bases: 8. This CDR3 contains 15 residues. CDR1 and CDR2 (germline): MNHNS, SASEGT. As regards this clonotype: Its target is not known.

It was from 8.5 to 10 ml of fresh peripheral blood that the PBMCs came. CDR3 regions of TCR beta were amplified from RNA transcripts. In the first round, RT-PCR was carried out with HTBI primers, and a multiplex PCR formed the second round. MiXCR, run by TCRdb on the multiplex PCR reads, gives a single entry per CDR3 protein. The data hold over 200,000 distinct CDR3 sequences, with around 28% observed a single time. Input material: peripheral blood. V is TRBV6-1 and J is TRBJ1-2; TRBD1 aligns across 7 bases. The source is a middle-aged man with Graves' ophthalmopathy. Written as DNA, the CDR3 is TGTGCCAGCAATCCCTCAGGACAGGCTAACTATGGCTACACCTTC. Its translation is CASNPSGQANYGYTF.